These 27 T cell receptor beta chains were all obtained from the same sample, sequenced in a study of blood T cell repertoires in COVID-19 (dated by TCRdb to 2020 to 2022). Receptor libraries were prepared by the immunoSEQ multiplex PCR assay. TCRdb took this table from immuneACCESS and kept in-frame rearrangements with V and J called. Such tables lack part of the clones; where checked against another copy, unresolved V genes explain under half of the gap, and the rest is unexplained. Here the sample has fewer than 85,000 clones; 80% to 90% occur a single time. 5% to 6.5% of the sample goes to the ten largest clones. The sample comprised peripheral blood. The receptors stem from a man aged 45-65 years with active COVID-19.

This rearrangement joins TRBV12-5 to TRBJ2-1, with 11 positions matching TRBD1. V lost 6 bases to trimming and J lost 9 bases; unmatched junction nucleotides: 13. The CDR3 contains 16 residues. Germline V lookup: CDR1 LGHNT, CDR2 FRNRAP. CDR3 nucleotide sequence: TGTGCTAGTGGAAGAGGACAGGGGGCCCAATCCGCTGAGCAGTTCTTC. This gives the protein CASGRGQGAQSAEQFF.

This clone has a count of ten or more. The rearrangement links TRBV6-2 or TRBV6-3 to TRBJ1-1, with D possibly being TRBD1 (5 bases). V lost 2 bases, J lost 3 bases, and 10 bases lay in between. This CDR3 spans 14 amino acids. Germline V gives CDR1 MNHEY, CDR2 SVGEGT. CDR3 amino acids: CASSYGLGDTEAFF. CDR3 sequence (DNA): TGTGCCAGCAGTTACGGATTAGGGGACACTGAAGCTTTCTTT.

The chain combines TRBV18 with TRBJ2-3; D remains unclear. Trimming pared 3 bases from V and 8 bases from J, leaving 9 bases between. The germline V gene encodes CDR1 KGHSH and CDR2 LQKENI. This CDR3 has 12 residues. The CDR3 region has the DNA TGTGCCAGCTCACCCCCTATTGGTACGCAGTATTTT. Residues: CASSPPIGTQYF.

By its share, this clone is medium-sized (0.01 to 0.1%). The rearrangement links TRBV29-1 to TRBJ1-2; D is unclear. Germline V gene data show CDR1 as SQVTM and CDR2 as ANQGSEA. The CDR3 has 12 amino acids. The V end lost 7 bases, the J end lost 2 bases, and 11 bases lay between the germline ends. CDR3 DNA: TGCAGCGGTGAGACACGAAACTATGGCTACACCTTC. The encoded protein is CSGETRNYGYTF.

The chain joins TRBV28 to TRBJ1-5; TRBD1 aligns across 8 bases. Germline V CDR1 and CDR2: MDHEN, SYDVKM. The CDR3 contains 17 residues. V lost 4 bases, J lost 0 bases, and 8 bases stayed unmatched. The CDR3 nucleotides read TGTGCCAGCAGTTCCAGAGGACAGGGCTATAGCAATCAGCCCCAGCATTTT. Protein: CASSSRGQGYSNQPQHF.

The V and J genes are TRBV18 and TRBJ1-5, with D maybe TRBD1 (6 bases). V lost 6 bases and J lost 4, with 13 bases in between. CDR1 is KGHSH and CDR2 is LQKENI in the germline V gene. This CDR3 is 14 amino acids long. The CDR3 nucleotides are TGTGCCAGCTCCCGGGAGGGGGGAAATCAGCCCCAGCATTTT. Translating it yields CASSREGGNQPQHF.

The V gene is TRBV3-1 (or the pseudogene TRBV3-2), the J gene TRBJ2-3; possibly TRBD2 for D (5 bases). Trimming removed 3 bases at V and 9 bases at J, with 25 bases between. Germline CDR1 LGHDT, CDR2 YNNKEL (reference sequence). The CDR3 loop spans 17 amino acids. CDR3 sequence reads: CASSHGKRTLMGWTQYF. The CDR3 DNA sequence: TGTGCCAGCAGCCACGGTAAGCGGACTTTAATGGGGTGGACGCAGTATTTT.

The chain links TRBV5-8 to TRBJ2-1, with TRBD2 matching over 10 bases. The CDR3 extends over 15 amino acids. J was trimmed by 0 bases and V by 7 bases; bases with no gene match: 4. Germline V gene sequence: CDR1 SGHTS, CDR2 YDEGEE. The CDR3 sequence is CASERTSGSYNEQFF. In DNA form, the CDR3 reads TGTGCCAGCGAGAGGACTAGCGGCTCCTACAATGAGCAGTTCTTC.

For the CDR3, the DNA is TGTGCCATCAGTGAGTCACAGGCGGTGGCCACTGAAGCTTTCTTT. Translation gives CAISESQAVATEAFF. This chain connects TRBV10-3 to TRBJ1-1; D perhaps matches TRBD1 (5 bases). This CDR3 is built from 15 residues. Germline CDR1 reads ENHRY; CDR2 reads SYGVKD. Deletions cut 0 bases from V and 4 bases from J, with 12 bases between.

The rearrangement joins TRBV9 to TRBJ1-4; a weak D match, TRBD1 (6 bases). Germline CDR1 and CDR2: SGDLS and YYNGEE. The CDR3 covers 15 residues. Trimming stripped 1 base from V and 5 bases from J, with 12 bases between. CDR3 nucleotides: TGTGCCAGCAGCGTAAGGGGGGGCCTAAATGAAAAACTGTTTTTT. Translation: CASSVRGGLNEKLFF.

The chain couples TRBV5-6 to TRBJ1-5, with D tentatively TRBD1 (5 bases). Germline lookup yields CDR1 SGHDT and CDR2 YYEEEE. Deletions cut 1 base from V and 1 base from J, with 12 bases between. This CDR3 is 16 amino acids long. CDR3 protein: CASSLRGHSSNQPQHF. DNA for the CDR3: TGTGCCAGCAGCTTGAGGGGCCATTCGAGCAATCAGCCCCAGCATTTT.

The V call is TRBV7-2, the J call TRBJ1-2; 9 positions agree with TRBD1. The CDR3 contains 14 residues. J lost 7 bases, V lost 5 bases, and 8 bases had no gene match. Per the germline V gene, CDR1 is SGHTA and CDR2 is FQGNSA. As DNA, the CDR3 is TGTGCCAGCAGCGGACAGGGGACGGCTGCTGGCTACACCTTC. It specifies CASSGQGTAAGYTF.

The chain is built from TRBV4-1 and TRBJ2-2; D might be TRBD1 (5 bases). Trimming pared 0 bases from V and 7 bases from J, leaving 12 bases between. CDR1 and CDR2 from the germline V gene are MGHRA and YSYEKL. There are 15 residues in the CDR3. CDR3 loop: CASSQDGAGLGELFF. Here the CDR3 DNA reads TGCGCCAGCAGCCAAGATGGTGCAGGGCTCGGGGAGCTGTTTTTT.

V and J are TRBV29-1 and TRBJ2-5; the match to TRBD2 covers 7 bases. The CDR3 loop spans 15 amino acids. V lost 0 bases and J lost 2; bases outside the gene matches: 6. Germline values: CDR1 SQVTM, CDR2 ANQGSEA. The CDR3 coding sequence is TGCAGCGTTGAAGAAGGGTTCGGGAGGCAAGAGACCCAGTACTTC. It is translated as CSVEEGFGRQETQYF.

Here the CDR3 DNA reads TGTGCCAGCGCGGGGAGGGAGAACACTGAAGCTTTCTTT. As protein: CASAGRENTEAFF. The chain employs TRBV2 and TRBJ1-1; D not certain. The CDR3 covers 13 residues. V lost 8 bases and J lost 1, with 11 bases in between. Germline V CDR1 and CDR2: SNHLY, FYNNEI.

The chain uses TRBV6-2 or TRBV6-3 and TRBJ1-6; TRBD1 might be the D (6 bases). The germline CDR1 and CDR2 sequences are MNHEY and SVGEGT. V gave up 0 bases and J gave up 13 bases, with 10 bases separating them. This CDR3 comprises 13 residues. The CDR3, as DNA: TGTGCCAGCAGTTACTCGACAGGAATTCCCCTCCACTTT. This translates into CASSYSTGIPLHF.

This sequence joins TRBV19 and TRBJ2-7, with a tentative D call TRBD2 (6 bases). CDR3 length: 14 residues. Germline loops: CDR1 LNHDA, CDR2 SQIVND (reference sequence). The V end was cut by 7 bases, the J end by 2 bases, with 15 bases between. The chain's CDR3 is CASTPGTPTYEQYF. For the CDR3, the DNA is TGTGCCAGTACCCCCGGGACTCCAACCTACGAGCAGTACTTC.

The chain has TRBV2 and TRBJ1-2; TRBD1 might be the D (5 bases). The CDR3 totals 13 residues. Between the trimmed V and J ends, which lost 4 bases and 3 bases, there was a span of 9 bases. Germline CDR1 SNHLY, CDR2 FYNNEI. The CDR3 DNA reads TGTGCCAGCAGTGGGGGAGGGGACTATGGCTACACCTTC. Translation: CASSGGGDYGYTF.

V gene TRBV27 combines with J gene TRBJ2-1; 7 positions agree with TRBD1. Trimming removed 2 bases from V and 11 bases from J; junction bases left unmatched: 3. There are 12 residues in the CDR3. Looked up from germline, CDR1 is MNHEY and CDR2 is SMNVEV (reference sequence). CDR3 amino acids: CASSLTGDQQFF. DNA for the CDR3: TGTGCCAGCAGTTTAACAGGGGACCAGCAGTTCTTC.

The rearrangement uses TRBV29-1 and TRBJ2-7; D might be TRBD2 (6 bases). This CDR3 is 15 amino acids long. V gave up 2 bases and J gave up 4 bases, with 18 bases separating them. The germline V gene encodes CDR1 SQVTM and CDR2 ANQGSEA. The CDR3 loop reads CSVETRAGWGYEQYF. The CDR3 nucleotides are TGCAGCGTTGAAACGCGGGCGGGATGGGGGTACGAGCAGTACTTC.

The chain employs TRBV7-9 and TRBJ2-5; the match to TRBD2 covers 13 bases. CDR3 length: 19 amino acids. From germline, CDR1 is SEHNR and CDR2 FQNEAQ (reference sequence). V lost 5 bases and J lost 4; bases outside the gene matches: 16. CDR3 region: CASSQGLAGDYPILETQYF. Here the CDR3 DNA reads TGTGCCAGCAGCCAAGGACTAGCGGGGGACTATCCGATTTTAGAGACCCAGTACTTC.

This chain uses TRBV19 with TRBJ2-3; TRBD2 might be the D (6 bases). The CDR3 spans 15 residues. CDR1 and CDR2 (germline): LNHDA, SQIVND (reference sequence). V was clipped by 5 bases and J by 2 bases, with 14 bases between them. The CDR3 region is CASSPSVLVTDTQYF. The DNA for the CDR3 is TGTGCCAGTAGTCCTAGCGTGTTGGTCACAGATACGCAGTATTTT.

The V gene is TRBV5-6, the J gene TRBJ2-3; D call uncertain. The CDR3 covers 12 residues. The V end was cut by 7 bases, the J end by 3 bases, with 9 bases between. Germline-derived CDR1 and CDR2 are SGHDT and YYEEEE. CDR3 sequence reads: CASGDSTDTQYF. The CDR3, as DNA: TGTGCCAGCGGAGACTCGACAGATACGCAGTATTTT.

The V call is TRBV7-2, the J call TRBJ2-1; the match to TRBD2 covers 12 bases. Trimming at V came to 6 bases and at J to 0 bases, leaving 12 bases not matched to a gene. This CDR3 contains 19 residues. The V gene's germline CDR1 is SGHTA and CDR2 FQGNSA. This CDR3 reads CASRRVGLAGLSSYNEQFF. The CDR3 nucleotides are TGTGCCAGCAGACGAGTCGGACTAGCGGGGTTGAGCTCCTACAATGAGCAGTTCTTC.

V is TRBV27 and J is TRBJ2-3; 11 bases agree with TRBD2. The CDR3 loop spans 16 amino acids. The trim removed 5 bases at V and 2 bases at J, leaving 6 bases unmatched. The germline CDR1 and CDR2 sequences are MNHEY and SMNVEV (reference sequence). The CDR3 DNA sequence: TGTGCCAGCAGTATTACTAGCGGGAGCTACACAGATACGCAGTATTTT. Translated: CASSITSGSYTDTQYF.

The chain carries TRBV28 and TRBJ1-4; possibly TRBD1 for D (6 bases). V was cut by 6 bases and J by 8 bases, with 16 bases left in between. CDR1 MDHEN and CDR2 SYDVKM come from the germline V gene. CDR3 length equals 14 residues. CDR3 bases: TGTGCCAGCAGGCAAAGCGGGGGCAGGGAAAAACTGTTTTTT. As protein: CASRQSGGREKLFF.

The V call is TRBV19, the J call TRBJ1-1; 9 nucleotides line up with TRBD1. The CDR3 covers 15 residues. After removal of 3 bases from V and 3 bases from J, the junction contained 5 bases not matched to a gene. Germline V gives CDR1 LNHDA, CDR2 SQIVND (reference sequence). CDR3 nucleotides: TGTGCCAGTAGTATGGGGACAGGGTGGTACACTGAAGCTTTCTTT. This gives the protein CASSMGTGWYTEAFF.